Given below is one TCR beta chain in context. The antigen is unknown. TCRdb re-derived calls from the RT-PCR reads in MiXCR, one entry per CDR3 protein. The sample holds around 790,000 distinct CDR3 sequences, 21% seen once. These data come from a study of response to subunit inactivated influenza vaccine. General study findings and limits: The authors put forward the suggestion that each seasonal influenza vaccination may bring in only a limited number of new T cells.

The germline V and J ends were trimmed by 7 bases and 1 base, with 20 bases remaining between them. CDR3 length: 16 amino acids. Germline V lookup: CDR1 SGHRS, CDR2 YFSETQ. The sequence was collected from a man aged 50-59 years who received an inactivated influenza vaccine. The chain carries TRBV5-1 and TRBJ1-1; no reliable D call. The material sequenced was PBMCs from blood, taken approximately 5 days after vaccination. DNA of the CDR3: TGCGCCAGCCGTCATCCATATAAGGGATCGAACACTGAAGCTTTCTTT. The encoded protein is CASRHPYKGSNTEAFF.